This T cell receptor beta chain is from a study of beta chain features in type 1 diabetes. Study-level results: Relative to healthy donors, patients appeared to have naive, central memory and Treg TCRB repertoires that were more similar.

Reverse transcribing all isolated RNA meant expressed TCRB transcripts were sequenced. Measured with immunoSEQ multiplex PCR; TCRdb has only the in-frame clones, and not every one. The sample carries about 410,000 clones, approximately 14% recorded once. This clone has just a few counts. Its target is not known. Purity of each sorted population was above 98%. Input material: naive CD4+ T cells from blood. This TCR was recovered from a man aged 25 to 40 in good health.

This CDR3 reads CAIRRGLAGDPNTGELFF. The CDR3 region has the DNA TGTGCCATCAGGAGGGGACTAGCGGGAGACCCGAACACCGGGGAGCTGTTTTTT. The chain employs TRBV10-3 and TRBJ2-2, with 14 bases fitting TRBD2. The CDR3 runs to 18 residues. Looked up from germline, CDR1 is ENHRY and CDR2 is SYGVKD. The V gene end was trimmed by 6 bases and the J gene end by 0 bases; junction bases not matched to a gene: 6.